These 12 T cell receptor beta chains were all obtained from the same sample, sequenced in a study of T cell responses to AZD1222 COVID-19 vaccine. Profiled with immunoSEQ multiplex PCR; TCRdb holds only in-frame clones, not every one. The profile shows approximately 150,000 clones, roughly nine tenths of them singletons. The sample was peripheral blood, taken on day 0 of AZD1222 vaccination. Receptors originate from an adult in good health.

This chain connects TRBV5-1 to TRBJ1-5; D ambiguous. The CDR3 has 13 residues. The V gene's germline CDR1 is SGHRS and CDR2 YFSETQ. V was trimmed by 1 base and J by 5 bases, leaving 7 bases between them. CDR3: CASSLWPDQPQHF. DNA for the CDR3: TGCGCCAGCAGCTTGTGGCCCGATCAGCCCCAGCATTTT. Variable domain in full (rest from reference TRBV5-1 and TRBJ1-5): KAGVTQTPRYLIKTRGQQVTLSCSPISGHRSVSWYQQTPGQGLQFLFEYFSETQRNKGNFPGRFSGRQFSNSRSEMNVSTLELGDSALYLCASSLWPDQPQHFGDGTRLSIL.

The rearrangement uses TRBV5-6 and TRBJ1-2; D gene unclear. This CDR3 is 13 amino acids long. V gave up 0 bases and J gave up 4 bases, with 7 bases separating them. The V gene's germline CDR1 is SGHDT and CDR2 YYEEEE. The CDR3 loop is CASSLGLFYGYTF. For the CDR3, the DNA is TGTGCCAGCAGCTTGGGACTCTTCTATGGCTACACCTTC.

J is TRBJ2-1 and V is TRBV6-5; D may be TRBD2 (6 bases). V was clipped by 4 bases and J by 3 bases, with 7 bases between them. This CDR3 contains 13 residues. CDR1 is MNHEY and CDR2 is SVGAGI in the germline V gene. The chain's CDR3 is CASSWRGYNEQFF. CDR3 coding DNA: TGTGCCAGCAGTTGGCGGGGCTACAATGAGCAGTTCTTC.

This clone has at least ten counts. The rearrangement joins TRBV4-1 to TRBJ2-5; 9 bases fit TRBD2. CDR1 and CDR2 from the germline V gene are MGHRA and YSYEKL. Losses at the gene ends were 3 bases for V and 5 bases for J; bases not matched to a gene: 10. The CDR3 has 16 amino acids. The CDR3 DNA sequence: TGCGCCAGCAGCCACCCTAGCGGGGCCCGGAAGGAGACCCAGTACTTC. Residues: CASSHPSGARKETQYF.

The J gene is TRBJ1-2, the V gene TRBV2; TRBD1 matches 8 bases. Germline V gives CDR1 SNHLY, CDR2 FYNNEI. J lost 5 bases, V lost 6 bases, and 8 bases had no gene match. The CDR3 is made up of 14 amino acids. The CDR3 region is CASRDRVPPYGYTF. The DNA of the CDR3 is TGTGCCAGCAGGGACAGGGTACCACCTTATGGCTACACCTTC. The variable domain in full, with the rest retrieved from reference TRBV2 and TRBJ1-2, is EPEVTQTPSHQVTQMGQEVILRCVPISNHLYFYWYRQILGQKVEFLVSFYNNEISEKSEIFDDQFSVERPDGSNFTLKIRSTKLEDSAMYFCASRDRVPPYGYTFGSGTRLTVV.

CDR3: CASGPGGWNSPLHF. The DNA for the CDR3 is TGTGCCAGCGGCCCCGGGGGATGGAATTCACCCCTCCACTTT. This chain uses TRBV6-5 with TRBJ1-6; a weak D match, TRBD1 (5 bases). This CDR3 is 14 amino acids long. V shed 8 bases and J shed 7 bases, with 15 bases lying between them. Germline loops: CDR1 MNHEY, CDR2 SVGAGI.

The chain recombines TRBV5-6 with TRBJ2-2; no definite D call. This CDR3 is 15 amino acids long. Trimming took off 0 bases at V and 6 bases at J, with 12 bases between the two ends. CDR1 SGHDT and CDR2 YYEEEE come from the germline V gene. The CDR3 DNA reads TGTGCCAGCAGCTTGGTGGGCAGCAACGCCGGGGAGCTGTTTTTT. Residues: CASSLVGSNAGELFF.

This chain connects TRBV24-1 to TRBJ2-5, with 11 bases fitting TRBD1. V dropped 6 bases and J dropped 5; count of bases not matched to a gene: 10. The CDR3 extends over 16 amino acids. The germline gives CDR1 KGHDR, CDR2 SFDVKD. The CDR3 spells CATSLTGTGGGETQYF. CDR3 coding DNA: TGTGCCACCAGTCTCACAGGGACAGGGGGAGGGGAGACCCAGTACTTC.

Of note for this clone: Other DNA sequences from this sample encode an identical CDR3 as well. This chain links TRBV3-1 (or the pseudogene TRBV3-2) with TRBJ1-1, with D hard to call. The CDR3 length is 12 residues. Germline loops: CDR1 LGHDT, CDR2 YNNKEL (reference sequence). With 3 bases removed from V and 0 bases from J, the gap between germline ends came to 2 bases. CDR3 in amino acids: CASSQVNTEAFF. Here the CDR3 DNA reads TGTGCCAGCAGCCAGGTGAACACTGAAGCTTTCTTT.

The rearrangement joins TRBV15 to TRBJ1-1, with a tentative D call TRBD1 (5 bases). The V and J ends lost 0 bases and 0 bases respectively, with 11 bases between them. The CDR3 extends over 16 amino acids. The germline gives CDR1 LNHNV, CDR2 YYDKDF (reference sequence). In nucleotides, the CDR3 is TGTGCCACCAGCAGAGACCTGACAGAAATGAACACTGAAGCTTTCTTT. It specifies CATSRDLTEMNTEAFF.

Only one count was recorded for this clone. The chain uses TRBV11-2 and TRBJ2-1, with D perhaps matching TRBD2 (6 bases). In germline, CDR1 is SGHAT, CDR2 FQNNGV. With 3 bases removed from V and 6 bases from J, the gap between germline ends came to 15 bases. This CDR3 contains 15 residues. In nucleotides, the CDR3 is TGTGCCAGCAGCTTTCAGCTAGGGAGGAGCAATGAGCAGTTCTTC. The encoded protein is CASSFQLGRSNEQFF.

The chain couples TRBV27 to TRBJ2-7; D ambiguous. V was shortened by 7 bases and J by 2 bases, with 12 bases between the two germline ends. Germline V gives CDR1 MNHEY, CDR2 SMNVEV (reference sequence). The CDR3 is 13 residues long. CDR3 residues: CASTSGPTYEQYF. The CDR3 DNA is TGTGCCAGCACCTCCGGACCAACCTACGAGCAGTACTTC.